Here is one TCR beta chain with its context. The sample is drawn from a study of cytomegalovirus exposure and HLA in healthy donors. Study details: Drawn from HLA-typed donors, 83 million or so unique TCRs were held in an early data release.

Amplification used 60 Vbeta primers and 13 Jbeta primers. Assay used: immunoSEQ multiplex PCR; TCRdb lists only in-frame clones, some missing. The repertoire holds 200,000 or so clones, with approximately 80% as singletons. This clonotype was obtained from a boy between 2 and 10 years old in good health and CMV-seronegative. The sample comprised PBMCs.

CDR3 DNA sequence: TGCGCCAGCAGTGAGTCGCGGGCGGTCGGGGAGACCCAGTACTTC. As protein: CASSESRAVGETQYF. This chain connects TRBV10-1 to TRBJ2-5; possibly TRBD2 for D (5 bases). CDR3 length: 15 residues. V was pared by 0 bases and J by 5 bases, with 13 bases between. Germline CDR1 WNHNN, CDR2 SYGVQD (reference sequence).